This record covers a single T cell receptor beta chain. Its target is unknown. This table comes from immunoSEQ multiplex PCR, and its TCRdb copy is limited to in-frame clones, with some not included. The sample yields some 100,000 clones, roughly 92% seen once. The entry originates in a study of T cell responses to AZD1222 COVID-19 vaccine. Whole-study findings and limits: Spike-specific TCR depth and breadth grew after two AZD1222 doses.

The CDR3 is made up of 13 amino acids. Trimming left V 6 bases short and J 2 bases short, with 10 bases between. Germline lookup yields CDR1 MDHEN and CDR2 SYDVKM. The chain couples TRBV28 to TRBJ1-2; D gene ambiguous. The TCR comes from an adult in good health. This material consisted of peripheral blood, taken on day 0 of AZD1222 vaccination. CDR3 coding DNA: TGTGCCAGCAGCTTCGGACGGAACTATGGCTACACCTTC. This sequence encodes CASSFGRNYGYTF.